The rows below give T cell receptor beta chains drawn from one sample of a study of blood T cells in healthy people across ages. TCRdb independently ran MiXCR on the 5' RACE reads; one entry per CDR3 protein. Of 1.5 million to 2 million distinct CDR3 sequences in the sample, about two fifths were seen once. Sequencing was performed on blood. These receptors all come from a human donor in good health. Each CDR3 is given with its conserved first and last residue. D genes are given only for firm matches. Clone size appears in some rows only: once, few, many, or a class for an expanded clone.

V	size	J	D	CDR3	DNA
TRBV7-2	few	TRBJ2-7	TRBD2	CASSLVAGSGGRTLYEQYF	TGTGCCAGCAGCTTAGTCGCGGGTAGCGGGGGGCGGACACTCTACGAGCAGTACTTC
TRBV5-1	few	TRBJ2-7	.	CASSFQVTGEEQYF	TGCGCCAGCAGCTTCCAAGTCACAGGCGAAGAGCAGTACTTC
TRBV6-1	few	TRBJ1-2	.	CASSEVFRQGYTF	TGTGCCAGCAGTGAAGTCTTCCGGCAGGGCTACACCTTC
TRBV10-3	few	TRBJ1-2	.	CAISDSSGYGYTF	TGTGCCATCAGTGATTCGTCCGGTTATGGCTACACCTTC
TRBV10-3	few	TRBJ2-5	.	CAISDRGGRETQYF	TGTGCCATCAGTGATAGGGGTGGGCGAGAGACCCAGTACTTC
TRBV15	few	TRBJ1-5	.	CATSSGFGGGNQPQHF	TGTGCCACCAGCAGTGGTTTTGGTGGTGGCAATCAGCCCCAGCATTTT
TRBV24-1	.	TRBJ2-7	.	CATSDGASGDYEQYF	TGTGCCACCAGTGACGGGGCATCGGGAGACTACGAGCAGTACTTC
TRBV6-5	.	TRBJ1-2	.	CASSPTLSNYSYTF	TGTGCCAGCAGCCCAACCCTTTCTAACTATAGCTACACCTTC
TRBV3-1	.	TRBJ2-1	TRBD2	CASSPARGGPYNEQFF	TGTGCCAGCAGCCCAGCTCGGGGGGGACCCTACAATGAGCAGTTCTTC
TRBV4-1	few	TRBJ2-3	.	CASSQPGEIRDTQYF	TGCGCCAGCAGCCAGCCAGGGGAAATACGGGATACGCAGTATTTT
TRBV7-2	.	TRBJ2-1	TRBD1	CASTLVGTGATNEQFF	TGTGCCAGCACCCTAGTGGGGACAGGGGCTACCAATGAGCAGTTCTTC
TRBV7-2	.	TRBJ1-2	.	CASSSHFGYTF	TGTGCCAGCAGCTCCCATTTTGGCTACACCTTC
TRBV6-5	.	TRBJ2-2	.	CASSSLVGVNTGELFF	TGTGCCAGCAGTTCCCTAGTGGGGGTGAACACCGGGGAGCTGTTTTTT
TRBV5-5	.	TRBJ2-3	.	CASSWTKDTDTQYF	TGTGCCAGCAGCTGGACAAAGGACACAGATACGCAGTATTTT
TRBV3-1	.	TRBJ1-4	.	CASSHNRGQSEKLFF	TGTGCCAGCAGCCATAATCGGGGGCAAAGTGAAAAACTGTTTTTT
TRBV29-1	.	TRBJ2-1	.	CSVEGWRDDEQFF	TGCAGCGTTGAAGGGTGGAGGGACGATGAGCAGTTCTTC
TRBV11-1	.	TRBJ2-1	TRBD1	CASSLRYGQGAYNEQFF	TGTGCCAGCAGCCTGCGCTATGGACAGGGGGCGTACAATGAGCAGTTCTTC
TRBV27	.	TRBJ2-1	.	CASSLLGIVHNEQFF	TGTGCCAGCAGTTTATTAGGGATTGTCCACAATGAGCAGTTCTTC
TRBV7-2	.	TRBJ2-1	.	CVSSLLGPAYNEQFF	TGTGTCAGCAGCTTACTGGGTCCTGCCTACAATGAGCAGTTCTTC
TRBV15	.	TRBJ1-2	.	CATSRTGPDGYTF	TGTGCCACCAGCAGAACAGGGCCAGATGGCTACACCTTC
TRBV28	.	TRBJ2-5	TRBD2	CASSGTSGGLQWQYF	TGTGCCAGTAGTGGAACTAGCGGGGGGTTGCAGTGGCAGTACTTC